The 26 T cell receptor beta chains below come from one sample, sequenced in a study of T cell clones after liver transplantation. The repertoire was sequenced with immunoSEQ multiplex PCR; TCRdb's copy has only in-frame clones and lacks some. Of 7,500 to 10,000 clones listed, 78% are singletons. The sequences come from CD8+ T cells from blood, collected at the 22-month timepoint. The receptors were sampled from a human patient who received a liver transplant. Some T cells here may be from the graft donor.

This clone is labeled medium-sized. This may stem from a read error, because a much larger clone lies one nucleotide away. The sample has other DNA sequences that encode this CDR3 too. The V gene is TRBV9, the J gene TRBJ2-3, with 9 bases aligning to TRBD1. This CDR3 comprises 19 residues. From germline, CDR1 is SGDLS and CDR2 YYNGEE. The CDR3 region is CARSDGGMTGGPSTDTQYF. In nucleotides, the CDR3 is TGTGCCCGCAGCGACGGGGGGATGACAGGGGGACCTAGCACAGATACGCAGTATTTT.

V is TRBV7-6 and J is TRBJ1-4, with D maybe TRBD1 (5 bases). Germline-derived CDR1 and CDR2 are SGHVS and FNYEAQ. There are 15 residues in the CDR3. Trimming took 5 bases from V and 0 from J, leaving 10 bases between them. The CDR3, as DNA: TGTGCCAGCAGCCGACGGGGGTCAACTAATGAAAAACTGTTTTTT. Encoded protein: CASSRRGSTNEKLFF.

The chain is built from TRBV4-2 and TRBJ2-7, with D perhaps matching TRBD1 or TRBD2 (5 bases each). The CDR3 extends over 15 amino acids. V was trimmed by 7 bases and J by 5 bases, leaving 21 bases between them. Per the germline V gene, CDR1 is LGHNA and CDR2 is YNFKEQ. The CDR3 DNA is TGTGCCAGCAAGGGATCCGGGACCAACCCCCACGAGCAGTACTTC. This translates into CASKGSGTNPHEQYF.

This chain joins TRBV11-2 and TRBJ2-5, with D possibly TRBD1 on 5 matching bases. This CDR3 region has 14 residues. The V end lost 3 bases, the J end lost 3 bases, and 11 bases lay between the germline ends. Germline CDR1 and CDR2: SGHAT and FQNNGV. CDR3: CASSLTVGEETQYF. In DNA, the CDR3 is TGTGCCAGCAGCTTGACAGTAGGGGAAGAGACCCAGTACTTC.

V and J are TRBV7-2 and TRBJ2-3, with TRBD2 as a possible D gene (6 bases). Germline V gene data show CDR1 as SGHTA and CDR2 as FQGNSA. V was shortened by 1 base and J by 5 bases, with 7 bases between the two germline ends. This CDR3 spans 13 amino acids. The CDR3 DNA is TGTGCCAGCAGCTTAGTCGGGGGAGATACGCAGTATTTT. Amino acid sequence: CASSLVGGDTQYF.

This clone was counted between two and nine times. The gene calls are TRBV29-1 and TRBJ1-2; D gene ambiguous. The germline V and J ends were trimmed by 6 bases and 5 bases, with 22 bases remaining between them. The CDR3 is 15 amino acids. Germline loops: CDR1 SQVTM, CDR2 ANQGSEA. In DNA form, the CDR3 reads TGCAGCGTGTCTATTTCATCCGGCGGGTCGTATGGCTACACCTTC. Its translation is CSVSISSGGSYGYTF.

The rearrangement uses TRBV9 and TRBJ2-7, with TRBD1 identical over 10 bases. Germline values: CDR1 SGDLS, CDR2 YYNGEE. This CDR3 is 15 amino acids long. After removal of 3 bases from V and 3 bases from J, the junction contained 6 bases not matched to a gene. The CDR3 loop is CASSGGTGVGYEQYF. DNA of the CDR3: TGTGCCAGCAGCGGGGGGACAGGGGTTGGCTACGAGCAGTACTTC.

This clone came up a few times. Different DNA sequences within this sample yield the same CDR3. The chain carries TRBV7-3 and TRBJ2-6; 11 bases are shared with TRBD1. Germline-derived CDR1 and CDR2 are SGHTA and FQGTGA. The CDR3 is made up of 17 amino acids. The junction had 4 bases not matched to a gene; V was cut back by 2 bases and J by 4 bases. The CDR3 sequence is CASSLGQGAPGANVLTF. In DNA, the CDR3 is TGTGCCAGCAGCTTAGGACAGGGGGCACCGGGGGCCAACGTCCTGACTTTC. The variable domain in full, completed from reference TRBV7-3 and TRBJ2-6, reads GAGVSQTPSNKVTEKGKYVELRCDPISGHTALYWYRQSLGQGPEFLIYFQGTGAADDSGLPNDRFFAVRPEGSVSTLKIQRTERGDSAVYLCASSLGQGAPGANVLTFGAGSRLTVL.

J is TRBJ1-2 and V is TRBV5-6; no definite D call. The CDR3 spans 13 residues. Germline CDR1 SGHDT, CDR2 YYEEEE. V lost 2 bases and J lost 4, with 9 bases in between. Here the CDR3 reads CASSLATPYGYTF. The CDR3 DNA follows: TGTGCCAGCAGCTTAGCGACACCCTATGGCTACACCTTC.

CDR3 residues: CASSFWADSYNEQFF. DNA of the CDR3: TGTGCCAGCAGCTTTTGGGCAGACTCCTACAATGAGCAGTTCTTC. This chain joins TRBV7-8 and TRBJ2-1; D uncertain. This CDR3 comprises 15 residues. In germline, CDR1 is SGHVS, CDR2 FQNEAQ. The germline V and J ends were trimmed by 3 bases and 0 bases, with 9 bases remaining between them.

The chain uses TRBV5-6 and TRBJ1-1; D might be TRBD1 (5 bases). Germline V lookup: CDR1 SGHDT, CDR2 YYEEEE. The CDR3 runs to 14 residues. Deletions cut 4 bases from V and 0 bases from J, with 10 bases between. The CDR3 spells CASSKTVMNTEAFF. The CDR3 bases are TGTGCCAGCAGCAAGACAGTCATGAACACTGAAGCTTTCTTT.

This clone was found a few times. This sequence joins TRBV12-5 and TRBJ1-1; 7 bases line up with TRBD1. Germline values: CDR1 LGHNT, CDR2 FRNRAP. CDR3 length: 14 residues. V was clipped by 2 bases and J by 6 bases; unmatched bases: 6. DNA for the CDR3: TGTGCTAGTGGTTTGACAGGGGCGGTGGCTGAAGCTTTCTTT. Protein: CASGLTGAVAEAFF.

J is TRBJ2-2 and V is TRBV11-1; D unresolved. The CDR3 runs to 14 residues. The germline CDR1 and CDR2 sequences are SGHAT and FQDESV (reference sequence). Trimming removed 3 bases from V and 1 base from J, with 6 bases in between. Written as DNA, the CDR3 is TGTGCCAGCAGCTTGGACGGGAACACCGGGGAGCTGTTTTTT. Encoded protein: CASSLDGNTGELFF.

The chain joins TRBV7-6 to TRBJ2-7, with 10 bases lining up with TRBD1. Germline lookup yields CDR1 SGHVS and CDR2 FNYEAQ. This CDR3 is built from 14 residues. Trimming cost V 5 bases and J 4 bases; bases outside gene matches: 5. CDR3 sequence: CASSPTGGVYEQYF. The CDR3 nucleotides read TGTGCCAGCAGCCCGACAGGGGGCGTTTACGAGCAGTACTTC. Supplemented by reference TRBV7-6 and TRBJ2-7, the full variable domain reads GAGVSQSPRYKVTKRGQDVALRCDPISGHVSLYWYRQALGQGPEFLTYFNYEAQQDKSGLPNDRFSAERPEGSISTLTIQRTEQRDSAMYRCASSPTGGVYEQYFGPGTRLTVT.

This chain joins TRBV9 and TRBJ1-6; maybe TRBD1 (6 bases). This CDR3 is built from 16 residues. CDR1 and CDR2 from the germline V gene are SGDLS and YYNGEE. The V end lost 0 bases, the J end lost 3 bases, and 10 bases lay between the germline ends. Here the CDR3 reads CASSVGQGNYNSPLHF. The CDR3 DNA follows: TGTGCCAGCAGCGTAGGCCAGGGGAACTATAATTCACCCCTCCACTTT.

This clone was recorded only once. The V call is TRBV29-1, the J call TRBJ2-1; the D is unclear. CDR1 SQVTM and CDR2 ANQGSEA come from the germline V gene. The CDR3 extends over 12 amino acids. V was pared by 4 bases and J by 7 bases, with 11 bases between. CDR3 nucleotide sequence: TGCAGCGTTGTCCGATTGGCGAATGAGCAGTTCTTC. Translated: CSVVRLANEQFF.

The chain employs TRBV6-1 and TRBJ1-5; TRBD1 agrees at 9 bases. J lost 5 bases, V lost 5 bases, and 4 bases had no gene match. The germline V gene has CDR1 MNHNS and CDR2 SASEGT. The CDR3 runs to 14 residues. The CDR3 here is CASSTDRGDQPQHF. CDR3 DNA sequence: TGTGCCAGCAGTACCGACAGGGGGGATCAGCCCCAGCATTTT.

The genes are TRBV9 and TRBJ2-1; D possibly corresponds to TRBD2 (7 bases). The CDR3 covers 21 residues. V was trimmed by 4 bases and J by 2 bases, leaving 31 bases between them. Germline values: CDR1 SGDLS, CDR2 YYNGEE. CDR3 loop: CASSSPVGGQGDFDPYNEQFF. In DNA, the CDR3 is TGTGCCAGCAGCTCCCCGGTGGGGGGGCAGGGAGATTTTGACCCCTACAATGAGCAGTTCTTC. Full variable domain (rest looked up from reference TRBV9 and TRBJ2-1): DSGVTQTPKHLITATGQRVTLRCSPRSGDLSVYWYQQSLDQGLQFLIQYYNGEERAKGNILERFSAQQFPDLHSELNLSSLELGDSALYFCASSSPVGGQGDFDPYNEQFFGPGTRLTVL.

The CDR3 nucleotides are TGTGCCAGCAGCTTCGGGACCAACACCGGGGAGCTGTTTTTT. It translates to CASSFGTNTGELFF. The chain employs TRBV11-1 and TRBJ2-2; D may match TRBD1 or TRBD2 (5 bases each). The V end lost 3 bases, the J end lost 2 bases, and 7 bases lay between the germline ends. The CDR3 extends over 14 amino acids. Germline lookup yields CDR1 SGHAT and CDR2 FQDESV (reference sequence). Drawing the rest from reference TRBV11-1 and TRBJ2-2, the complete variable domain is EAEVAQSPRYKITEKSQAVAFWCDPISGHATLYWYRQILGQGPELLVQFQDESVVDDSQLPKDRFSAERLKGVDSTLKIQPAELGDSAMYLCASSFGTNTGELFFGEGSRLTVL.

The genes are TRBV7-3 and TRBJ2-1; D may be TRBD2 (6 bases). Germline CDR1 SGHTA, CDR2 FQGTGA. V lost 5 bases and J lost 7, with 21 bases in between. This CDR3 contains 16 residues. CDR3 loop: CASSLPLRGAENEQFF. CDR3 DNA: TGTGCCAGCAGCCTCCCTTTGCGGGGAGCGGAGAATGAGCAGTTCTTC.

This chain uses TRBV6-1 with TRBJ1-2, with TRBD1 as a possible D gene (5 bases). The CDR3 loop spans 14 amino acids. V dropped 4 bases and J dropped 6 bases, with 15 bases sitting between them. Per the germline V gene, CDR1 is MNHNS and CDR2 is SASEGT. CDR3 amino acids: CASSGVGRGDGYTF. CDR3 nucleotides: TGTGCCAGCAGTGGCGTGGGGCGGGGGGATGGCTACACCTTC.

The chain links TRBV6-6 to TRBJ1-1; D possibly corresponds to TRBD1 (6 bases). CDR1 and CDR2 from the germline V gene are MNHNY and SVGAGI (reference sequence). This CDR3 spans 13 amino acids. V was cut by 10 bases and J by 4 bases, with 16 bases left in between. The CDR3 DNA follows: TGTGCCACTTTACAGGGAGGAGGCACTGAAGCTTTCTTT. Translated, it gives CATLQGGGTEAFF.

V usage is TRBV5-8 and J usage is TRBJ2-1, with D tentatively TRBD1 (5 bases). The CDR3 spans 15 residues. Trimming left V 3 bases short and J 5 bases short, with 15 bases between. CDR1 SGHTS and CDR2 YDEGEE come from the germline V gene. Here the CDR3 reads CASSWAPGFDNEQFF. The DNA of the CDR3 is TGTGCCAGCAGCTGGGCCCCAGGGTTTGACAATGAGCAGTTCTTC.

This clone appeared a few times. CDR3 amino acids: CATAVGGLYNEQFF. The CDR3 coding sequence is TGTGCCACCGCCGTAGGGGGCCTTTACAATGAGCAGTTCTTC. The rearrangement joins TRBV27 to TRBJ2-1, with 7 positions matching TRBD1. The CDR3 spans 14 residues. Germline loops: CDR1 MNHEY, CDR2 SMNVEV (reference sequence). Trimming removed 10 bases from V and 4 bases from J; junction bases left unmatched: 10.

V gene TRBV10-1 combines with J gene TRBJ2-3; tentatively, D is TRBD2 (7 bases). Per the germline V gene, CDR1 is WNHNN and CDR2 is SYGVQD (reference sequence). The CDR3 spans 16 residues. V was clipped by 1 base and J by 3 bases, with 14 bases between them. DNA of the CDR3: TGCGCCAGCAGTGAGTGGGGGGCGGGAGATACAGATACGCAGTATTTT. Protein: CASSEWGAGDTDTQYF.

V gene TRBV6-5 combines with J gene TRBJ2-2; possible D gene TRBD1, 5 bases. V was shortened by 9 bases and J by 4 bases, with 9 bases between the two germline ends. The CDR3 is 12 amino acids. The V gene's germline CDR1 is MNHEY and CDR2 SVGAGI. For the CDR3, the DNA is TGTGCCAGTCACCAGGGCACCGGGGAGCTGTTTTTT. Translation gives CASHQGTGELFF.